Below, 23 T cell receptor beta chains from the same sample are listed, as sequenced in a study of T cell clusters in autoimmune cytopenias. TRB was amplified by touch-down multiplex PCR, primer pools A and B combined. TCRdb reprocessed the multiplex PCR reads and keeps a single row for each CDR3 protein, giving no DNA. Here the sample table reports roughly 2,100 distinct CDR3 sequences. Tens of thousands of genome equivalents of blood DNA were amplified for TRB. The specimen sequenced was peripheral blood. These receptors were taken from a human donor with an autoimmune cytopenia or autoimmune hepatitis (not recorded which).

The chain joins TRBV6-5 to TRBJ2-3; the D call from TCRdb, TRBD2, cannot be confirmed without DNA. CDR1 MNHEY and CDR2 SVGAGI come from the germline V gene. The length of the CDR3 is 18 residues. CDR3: CASSGSTSGGFLTDTQYF.

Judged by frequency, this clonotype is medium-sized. The CDR3 is CASSATGGEGTEAFF. V gene TRBV6-5 combines with J gene TRBJ1-1; TCRdb reports TRBD1, a call that lacks DNA to check it against. There are 15 residues in the CDR3. Germline-derived CDR1 and CDR2 are MNHEY and SVGAGI.

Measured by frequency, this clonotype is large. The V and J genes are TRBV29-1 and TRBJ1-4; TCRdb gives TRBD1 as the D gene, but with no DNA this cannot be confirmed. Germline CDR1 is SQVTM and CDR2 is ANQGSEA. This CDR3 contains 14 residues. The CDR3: CSGYGAGTNEKLFF.

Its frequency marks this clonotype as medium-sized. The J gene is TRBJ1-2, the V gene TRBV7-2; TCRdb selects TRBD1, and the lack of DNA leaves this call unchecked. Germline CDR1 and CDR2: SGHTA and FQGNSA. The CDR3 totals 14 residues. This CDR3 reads CASSPVGAVYGYTF.

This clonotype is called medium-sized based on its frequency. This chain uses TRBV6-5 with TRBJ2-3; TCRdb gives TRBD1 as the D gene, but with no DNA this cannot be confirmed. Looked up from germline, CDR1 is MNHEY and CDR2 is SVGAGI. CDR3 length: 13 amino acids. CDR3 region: CASGHRGTDTQYF.

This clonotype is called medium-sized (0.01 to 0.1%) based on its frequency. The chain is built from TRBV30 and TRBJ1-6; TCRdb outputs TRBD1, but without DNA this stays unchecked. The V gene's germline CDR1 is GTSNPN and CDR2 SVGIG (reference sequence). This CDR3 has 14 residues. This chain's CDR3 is CAWRLGQGNSPLHF.

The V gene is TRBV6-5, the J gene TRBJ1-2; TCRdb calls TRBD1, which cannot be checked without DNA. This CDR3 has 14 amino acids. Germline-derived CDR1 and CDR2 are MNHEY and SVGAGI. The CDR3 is CASSPGQGVGGYTF.

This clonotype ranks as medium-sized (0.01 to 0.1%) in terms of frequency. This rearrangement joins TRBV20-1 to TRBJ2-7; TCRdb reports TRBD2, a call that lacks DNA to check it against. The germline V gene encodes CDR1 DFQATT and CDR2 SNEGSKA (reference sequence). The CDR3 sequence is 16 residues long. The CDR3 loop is CSARSAGSGRGYEQYF.

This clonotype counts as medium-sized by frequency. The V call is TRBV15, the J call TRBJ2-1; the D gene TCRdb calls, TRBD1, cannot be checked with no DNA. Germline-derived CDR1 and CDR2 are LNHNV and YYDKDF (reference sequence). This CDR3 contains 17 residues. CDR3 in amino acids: CATSATAAGTLGNEQFF.

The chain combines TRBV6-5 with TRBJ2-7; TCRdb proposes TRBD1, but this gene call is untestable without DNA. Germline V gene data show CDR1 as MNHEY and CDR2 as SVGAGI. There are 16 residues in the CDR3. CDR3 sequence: CASSFGGTGPFDEQYF.

CDR3 amino acids: CASSFSGTGGPTNEKLFF. The J gene is TRBJ1-4, the V gene TRBV5-1; TCRdb's D gene call, TRBD1, goes unchecked for lack of DNA. Germline CDR1 reads SGHRS; CDR2 reads YFSETQ. This CDR3 has 18 amino acids.

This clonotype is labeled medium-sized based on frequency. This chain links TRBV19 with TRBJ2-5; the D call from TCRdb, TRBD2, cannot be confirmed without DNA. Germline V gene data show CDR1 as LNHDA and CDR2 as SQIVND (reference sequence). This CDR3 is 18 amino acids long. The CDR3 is CASSMGLAGHRPGETQYF.

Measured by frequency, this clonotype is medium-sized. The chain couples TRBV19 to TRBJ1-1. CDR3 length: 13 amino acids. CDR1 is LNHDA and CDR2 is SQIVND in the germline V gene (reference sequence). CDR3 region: CASSISMGTEAFF.

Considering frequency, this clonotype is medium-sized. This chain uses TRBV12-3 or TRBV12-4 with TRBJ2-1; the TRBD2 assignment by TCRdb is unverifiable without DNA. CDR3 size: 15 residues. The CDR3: CASSFGTSGSREQFF.

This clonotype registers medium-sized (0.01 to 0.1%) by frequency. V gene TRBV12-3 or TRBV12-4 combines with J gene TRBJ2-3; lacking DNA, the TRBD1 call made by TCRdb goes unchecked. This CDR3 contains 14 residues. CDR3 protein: CASSLVTEGDTQYF.

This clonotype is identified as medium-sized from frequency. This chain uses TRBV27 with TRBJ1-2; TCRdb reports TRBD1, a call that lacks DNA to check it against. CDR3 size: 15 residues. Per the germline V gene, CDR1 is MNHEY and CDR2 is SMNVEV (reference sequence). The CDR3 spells CASSFRIQGAGGYTF.

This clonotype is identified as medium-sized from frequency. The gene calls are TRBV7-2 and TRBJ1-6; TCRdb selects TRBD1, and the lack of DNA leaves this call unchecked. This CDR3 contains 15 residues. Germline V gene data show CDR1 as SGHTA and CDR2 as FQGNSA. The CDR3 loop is CASSPDGTGNSPLHF.

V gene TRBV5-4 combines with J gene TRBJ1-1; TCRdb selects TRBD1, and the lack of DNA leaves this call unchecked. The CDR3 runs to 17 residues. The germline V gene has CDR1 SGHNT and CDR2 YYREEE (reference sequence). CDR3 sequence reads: CASSPGPATGFGTEAFF.

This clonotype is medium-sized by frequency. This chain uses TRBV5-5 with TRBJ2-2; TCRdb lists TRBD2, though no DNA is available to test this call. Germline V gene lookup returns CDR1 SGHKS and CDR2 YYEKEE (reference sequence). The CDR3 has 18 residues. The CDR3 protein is CASSSGLAGGPRTGELFF.

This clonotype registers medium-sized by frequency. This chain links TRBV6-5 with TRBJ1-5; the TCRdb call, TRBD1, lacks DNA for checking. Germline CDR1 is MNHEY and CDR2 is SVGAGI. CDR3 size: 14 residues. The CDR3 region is CASSLGTGNQPQHF.

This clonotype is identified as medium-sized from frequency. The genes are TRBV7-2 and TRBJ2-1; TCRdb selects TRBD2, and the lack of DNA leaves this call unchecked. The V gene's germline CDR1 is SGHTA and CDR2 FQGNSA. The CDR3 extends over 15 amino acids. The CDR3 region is CASSHPSGGPREQFF.

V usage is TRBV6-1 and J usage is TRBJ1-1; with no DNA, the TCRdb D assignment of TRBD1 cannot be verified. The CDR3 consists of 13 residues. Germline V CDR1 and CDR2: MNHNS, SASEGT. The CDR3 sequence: CASSDRGLTEAFF.

The CDR3 sequence: CSARRDSSYEQYF. The chain employs TRBV20-1 and TRBJ2-7; absent DNA, TCRdb's TRBD1 call cannot be checked. The V gene's germline CDR1 is DFQATT and CDR2 SNEGSKA (reference sequence). CDR3 size: 13 residues.